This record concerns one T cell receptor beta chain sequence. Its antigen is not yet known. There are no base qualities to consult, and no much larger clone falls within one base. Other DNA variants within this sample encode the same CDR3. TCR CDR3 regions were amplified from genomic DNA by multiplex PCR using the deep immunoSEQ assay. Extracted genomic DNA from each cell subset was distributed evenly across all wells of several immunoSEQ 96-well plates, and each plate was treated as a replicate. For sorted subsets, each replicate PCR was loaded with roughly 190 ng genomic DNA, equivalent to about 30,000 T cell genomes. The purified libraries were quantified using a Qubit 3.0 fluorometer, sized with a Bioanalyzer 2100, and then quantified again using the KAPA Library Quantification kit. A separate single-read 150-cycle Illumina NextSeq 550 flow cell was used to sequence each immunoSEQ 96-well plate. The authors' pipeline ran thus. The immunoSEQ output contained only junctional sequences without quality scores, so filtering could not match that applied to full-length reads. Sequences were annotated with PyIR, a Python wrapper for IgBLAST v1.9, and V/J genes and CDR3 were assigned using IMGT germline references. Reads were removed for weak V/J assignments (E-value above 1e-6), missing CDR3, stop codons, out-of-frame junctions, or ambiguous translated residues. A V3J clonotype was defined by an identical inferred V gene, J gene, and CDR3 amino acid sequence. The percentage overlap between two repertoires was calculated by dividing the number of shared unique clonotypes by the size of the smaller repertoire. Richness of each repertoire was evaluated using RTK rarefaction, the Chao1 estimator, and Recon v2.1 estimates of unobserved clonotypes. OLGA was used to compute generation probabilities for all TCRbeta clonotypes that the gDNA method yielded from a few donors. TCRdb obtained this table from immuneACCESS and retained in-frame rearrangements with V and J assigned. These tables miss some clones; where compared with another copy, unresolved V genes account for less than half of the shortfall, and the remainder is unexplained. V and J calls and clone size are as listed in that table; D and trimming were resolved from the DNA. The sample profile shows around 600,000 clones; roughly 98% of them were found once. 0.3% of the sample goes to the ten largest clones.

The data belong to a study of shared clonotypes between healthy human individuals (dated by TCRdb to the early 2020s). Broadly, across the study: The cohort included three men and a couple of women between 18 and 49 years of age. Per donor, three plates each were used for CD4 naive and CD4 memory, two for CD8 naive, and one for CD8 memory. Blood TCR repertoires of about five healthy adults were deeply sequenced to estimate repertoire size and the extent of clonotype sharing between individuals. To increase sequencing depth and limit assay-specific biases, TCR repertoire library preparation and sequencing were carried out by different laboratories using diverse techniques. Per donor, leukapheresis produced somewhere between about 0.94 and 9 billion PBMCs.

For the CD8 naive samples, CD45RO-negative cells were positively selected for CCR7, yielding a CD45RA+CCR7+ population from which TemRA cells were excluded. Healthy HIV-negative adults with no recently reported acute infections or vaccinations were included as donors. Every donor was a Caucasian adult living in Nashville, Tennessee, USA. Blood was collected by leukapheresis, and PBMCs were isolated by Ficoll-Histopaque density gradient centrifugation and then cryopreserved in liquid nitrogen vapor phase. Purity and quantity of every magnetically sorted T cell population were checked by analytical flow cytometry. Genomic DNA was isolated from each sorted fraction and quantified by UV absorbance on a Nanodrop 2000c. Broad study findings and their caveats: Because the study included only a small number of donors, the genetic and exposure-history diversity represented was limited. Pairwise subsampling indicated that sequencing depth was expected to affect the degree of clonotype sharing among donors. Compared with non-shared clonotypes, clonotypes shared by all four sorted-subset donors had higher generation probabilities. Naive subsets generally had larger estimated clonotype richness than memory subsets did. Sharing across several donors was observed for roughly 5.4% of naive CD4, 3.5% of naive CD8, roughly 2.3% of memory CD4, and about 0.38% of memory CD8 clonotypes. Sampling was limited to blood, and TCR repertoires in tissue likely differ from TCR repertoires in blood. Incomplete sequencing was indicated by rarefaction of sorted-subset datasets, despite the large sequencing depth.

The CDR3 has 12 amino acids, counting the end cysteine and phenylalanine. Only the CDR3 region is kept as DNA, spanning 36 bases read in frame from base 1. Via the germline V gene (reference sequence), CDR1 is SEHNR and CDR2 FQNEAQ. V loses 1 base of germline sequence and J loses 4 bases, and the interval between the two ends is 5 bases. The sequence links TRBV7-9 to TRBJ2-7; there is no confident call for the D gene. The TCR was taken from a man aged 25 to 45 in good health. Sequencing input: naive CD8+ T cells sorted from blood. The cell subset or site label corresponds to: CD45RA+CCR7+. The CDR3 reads CASSLVPYEQYF. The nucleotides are TGTGCCAGCAGCTTAGTACCGTACGAGCAGTACTTC.